Listed below are T cell receptor beta chains from one sample, sequenced in a study of response to subunit inactivated influenza vaccine. TCRdb reanalysed the RT-PCR reads using MiXCR and keeps one entry per CDR3 protein. The sample contains around 520,000 distinct CDR3 sequences, 12% of which appear only once. The sample in question was PBMCs from blood, obtained on the day of vaccination. These receptors were obtained from a man aged 50 to 59 who received an inactivated influenza vaccine. The CDR3 runs from the conserved cysteine through the conserved F or W. The D gene is left open where the match is weak. Clone size is shown for a subset of rows, as once, few, many or a class of expanded clone.

size: once; J: TRBJ1-3; V: TRBV2; D: TRBD1; CDR3: CASSGQGPHSGNTIYF; DNA: TGTGCCAGCAGCGGACAGGGCCCACACTCTGGAAACACCATATATTTT
size: many; J: TRBJ2-1; V: TRBV28; D: -; CDR3: CASIQTRGYNEQFF; DNA: TGTGCCAGCATCCAAACCCGGGGTTACAATGAGCAGTTCTTC
size: many; J: TRBJ2-7; V: TRBV3-1; D: -; CDR3: CASSPPGGPYEQYF; DNA: TGTGCCAGCAGCCCTCCAGGGGGGCCGTACGAGCAGTACTTC
size: many; J: TRBJ2-1; V: TRBV20-1; D: TRBD1; CDR3: CSARDRADEQFF; DNA: TGCAGTGCTAGGGACAGGGCGGATGAGCAGTTCTTC
size: -; J: TRBJ2-2; V: TRBV28; D: -; CDR3: CASSRYTNTGELFF; DNA: TGTGCCAGCAGTAGGTATACGAACACCGGGGAGCTGTTTTTT
size: -; J: TRBJ2-1; V: TRBV29-1; D: -; CDR3: CSVTESYNEQFF; DNA: TGCAGCGTCACGGAGTCCTACAATGAGCAGTTCTTC
size: -; J: TRBJ2-2; V: TRBV9; D: -; CDR3: CASSVEGGELFF; DNA: TGTGCCAGCAGCGTAGAAGGGGGGGAGCTGTTTTTT
size: many; J: TRBJ2-1; V: TRBV5-1; D: TRBD2; CDR3: CASSLARGDEQFF; DNA: TGCGCCAGCAGCTTGGCTCGGGGGGATGAGCAGTTCTTC
size: -; J: TRBJ1-2; V: TRBV6-5; D: -; CDR3: CASSYGGEGAYTF; DNA: TGTGCCAGCAGTTACGGCGGTGAGGGCGCCTACACCTTC
size: -; J: TRBJ2-2; V: TRBV4-2; D: TRBD2; CDR3: CASSQTRLATVTGELFF; DNA: TGTGCCAGCAGCCAGACCCGACTAGCGACCGTTACCGGGGAGCTGTTTTTT
size: many; J: TRBJ2-5; V: TRBV4-3; D: -; CDR3: CASSQVLGDTTETQYF; DNA: TGCGCCAGCAGCCAAGTCTTGGGAGACACGACGGAGACCCAGTACTTC
size: few; J: TRBJ2-3; V: TRBV7-6; D: -; CDR3: CASSLGIGADTQYF; DNA: TGTGCCAGCAGCTTAGGTATCGGGGCAGATACGCAGTATTTT